The clone carrying this T cell receptor (beta chain) is labeled as medium-sized. Its antigen is not identified. Gene names are mouse gene names. The CDR3 goes on 1 residue after the read ends, and that part is filled in from the germline J gene. These data originate in a study of tissue T cells after allogeneic stem cell transplantation. Regarding the study as a whole: Shared clones across patients were few; motif clustering revealed tissue-specific shared signatures. The study did not identify alloreactive or antigen-specific tissue TCRs, and some clones might be persisting host cells.

V was pared by 4 bases and J by 0 bases, with 11 bases between. Germline CDR1 is SGHLS and CDR2 is HYDKME. This CDR3 is 14 amino acids long. The assay was immunoSEQ multiplex PCR, and TCRdb's table has in-frame clones only and misses some. The sample lists roughly 6,600 clones, less than 50% occurring once. Time point noted: mouse harvest day 7 after allogeneic transplant. Mouse grafts combined 10^7 T-cell-depleted bone marrow cells with 10^6 splenic CD5+ T cells. The receptor was derived from a female BALB/c mouse given C57BL/6 T cells with graft-versus-host disease after an allogeneic hematopoietic cell transplant. The sample was lymph node tissue. The chain combines TRBV12-2 with TRBJ1-2; D possibly corresponds to TRBD1 (5 bases). CDR3 amino acids: CASSWGTANSDYTF. The sequenced part of the CDR3 DNA is TGTGCCAGCTCCTGGGGGACCGCAAACTCCGACTACACC.